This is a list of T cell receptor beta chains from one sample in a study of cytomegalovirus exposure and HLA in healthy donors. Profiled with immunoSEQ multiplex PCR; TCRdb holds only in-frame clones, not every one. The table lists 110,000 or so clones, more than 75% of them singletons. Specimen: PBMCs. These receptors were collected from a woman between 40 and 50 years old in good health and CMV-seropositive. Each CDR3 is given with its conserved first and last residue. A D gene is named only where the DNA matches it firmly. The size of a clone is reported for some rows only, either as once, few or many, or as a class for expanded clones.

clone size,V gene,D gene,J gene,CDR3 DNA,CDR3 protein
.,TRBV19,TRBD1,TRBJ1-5,TGTGCCAGTAGATCCCGGGACAGGGGTCATCAGCCCCAGCATTTT,CASRSRDRGHQPQHF
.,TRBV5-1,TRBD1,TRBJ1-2,TGCGCCAGCAGCTGGGACAGGGGAGGGGGCTACACCTTC,CASSWDRGGGYTF
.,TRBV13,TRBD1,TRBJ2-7,TGTGCCAGCAGCTTAGAGGGGTGGGGACAGGGTGGCCACGAGCAGTACTTC,CASSLEGWGQGGHEQYF
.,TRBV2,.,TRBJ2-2,TGTGCCAGCAGCAGACACGCCGGGGAGCTGTTTTTT,CASSRHAGELFF
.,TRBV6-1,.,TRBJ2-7,TGTGCCAGCAGGGGCCCGGGACTCCGGGGCCCCGAGCAGTACTTC,CASRGPGLRGPEQYF
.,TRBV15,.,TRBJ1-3,TGTGCCACCAGCAGAAGCCAGGGTGCTGGAAACACCATATATTTT,CATSRSQGAGNTIYF
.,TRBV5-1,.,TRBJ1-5,TGCGCCAGCAGCTTTGGGGAGGGGAGCAATCAGCCCCAGCATTTT,CASSFGEGSNQPQHF
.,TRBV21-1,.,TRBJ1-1,TGTGCCAGCAGCAACCCTAGTCCGAACGCTTTCTTT,CASSNPSPNAFF
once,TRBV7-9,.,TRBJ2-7,TGTGCCAGCAGCCTCCTAGACGAGCAGTACTTC,CASSLLDEQYF
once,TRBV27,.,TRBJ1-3,TGTGCCAGCAGTTGGGGGCCTGGAAACACCATATATTTT,CASSWGPGNTIYF
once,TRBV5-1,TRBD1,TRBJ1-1,TGCGCCAGCAGCCTCGGGACAGGGGATGAAGCTTTCTTT,CASSLGTGDEAFF
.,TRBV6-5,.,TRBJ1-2,TGTGCCAGCAGCCGCCCCTCACAGGGAAACTATGGCTACACCTTC,CASSRPSQGNYGYTF
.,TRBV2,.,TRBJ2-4,TGTGCCAGCAGATTAGGGGTTCAGTACTTC,CASRLGVQYF
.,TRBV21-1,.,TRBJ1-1,TGTGCCGGAGAGTACGAAGGTGCCCCTGAAGCTTTCTTT,CAGEYEGAPEAFF
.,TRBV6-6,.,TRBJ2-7,TGTGCCAGCAGCCGGGCGGGGCAGACCTACGAGCAGTACTTC,CASSRAGQTYEQYF
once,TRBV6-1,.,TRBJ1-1,TGTGCCAGCAGTGAAGCGTCTGGGAGAGCTTTCTTT,CASSEASGRAFF
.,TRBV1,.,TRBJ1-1,TGCACCAGCAGCCAAGCTGGGGGGGACACTAACACTGAAGCTTTCTTT,CTSSQAGGDTNTEAFF
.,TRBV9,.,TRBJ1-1,TGTGCCAGCAGCGCCCCACGGGTGGGGAACACTGAAGCTTTCTTT,CASSAPRVGNTEAFF
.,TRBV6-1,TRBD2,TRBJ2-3,TGTGCCAGCGGGACTAGCGGGGGGATAGCACATACGCAGTATTTT,CASGTSGGIAHTQYF
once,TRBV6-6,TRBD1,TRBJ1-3,TGTGCCAGCAGTCTGCTCCCCGGGACAGGGGGAAACACCATATATTTT,CASSLLPGTGGNTIYF
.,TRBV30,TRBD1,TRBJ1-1,TGTGCCTGGAGTGGAACACAGGGGGTGACTGAAGCTTTCTTT,CAWSGTQGVTEAFF
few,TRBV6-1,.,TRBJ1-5,TGTGCCAGCAGTGAAGGGGCAGGCAATCAGCCCCAGCATTTT,CASSEGAGNQPQHF
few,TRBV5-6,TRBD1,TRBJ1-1,TGTGCCAGCAGCTTGAGGGGGCTTGGGGACACTGAAGCTTTCTTT,CASSLRGLGDTEAFF
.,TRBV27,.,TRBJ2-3,TGTGCCAGCAGTCTCCCAATGACCCTAGCCGCGCAGTATTTT,CASSLPMTLAAQYF
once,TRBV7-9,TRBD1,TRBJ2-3,TGTGCCAGCAGCCGGCAGGGGGTCACAGATACGCAGTATTTT,CASSRQGVTDTQYF
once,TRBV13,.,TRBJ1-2,TGTGCCAGCAGCTTGGGGGGAGGACCCACTAACTATGGCTACACCTTC,CASSLGGGPTNYGYTF
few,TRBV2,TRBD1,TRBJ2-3,TGTGCCAGCAGTTCCGGGACAGGGTTCACAGATACGCAGTATTTT,CASSSGTGFTDTQYF
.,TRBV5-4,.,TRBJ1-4,TGTGCCAGCAGACCGGGACTGTATGAAAAACTGTTTTTT,CASRPGLYEKLFF
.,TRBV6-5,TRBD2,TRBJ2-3,TGTGCCAGCAGCCCACTAGCGGGGGGCCAAGATACGCAGTATTTT,CASSPLAGGQDTQYF
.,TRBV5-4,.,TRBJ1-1,TGTGCCAGCAGCTTGGCCGCAGGGGCCCTTGATAAAGCTTTCTTT,CASSLAAGALDKAFF
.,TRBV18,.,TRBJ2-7,TGTGCCAGCTCCCCCAACGAGTACGAGCAGTACTTC,CASSPNEYEQYF
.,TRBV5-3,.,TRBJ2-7,TGTGCCAGAAGCTTGGGACAGTCCTACGAGCAGTACTTC,CARSLGQSYEQYF
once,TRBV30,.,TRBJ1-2,TGTGCCTGGAGTCGGCAGGGTTGGAACTATGGCTACACCTTC,CAWSRQGWNYGYTF
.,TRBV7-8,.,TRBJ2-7,TGTGCCAGCAGGCCGGGGGGCGGTTACGAGCAGTACTTC,CASRPGGGYEQYF
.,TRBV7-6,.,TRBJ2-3,TGTGCCAGCAGCTCCTCCACAGATACGCAGTATTTT,CASSSSTDTQYF
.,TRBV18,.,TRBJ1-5,TGTGCCAGCTCACCCCAGGGATTGGGCAATCAGCCCCAGCATTTT,CASSPQGLGNQPQHF
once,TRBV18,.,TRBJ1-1,TGTGCCAGCTCACCCGGACAGTCGAACACTGAAGCTTTCTTT,CASSPGQSNTEAFF
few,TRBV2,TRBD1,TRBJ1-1,TGTGCCAGCAGTAGACAGGGCCTTGAAGCTTTCTTT,CASSRQGLEAFF
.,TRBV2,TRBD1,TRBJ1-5,TGTGCCAGCGAGGACAGGGGCCCACTAAATCAGCCCCAGCATTTT,CASEDRGPLNQPQHF
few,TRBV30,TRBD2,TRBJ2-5,TGTGCCTTCTCGGGATGGGGGGGTGTCCGGGGAGAGACCCAGTACTTC,CAFSGWGGVRGETQYF
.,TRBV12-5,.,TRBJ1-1,TGTGCTAGTGGGCAACGACAGGAAGTCACTGAAGCTTTCTTT,CASGQRQEVTEAFF
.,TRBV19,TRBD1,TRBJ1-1,TGTGCCAGTGGGGACAGAGAAGCTTTCTTT,CASGDREAFF
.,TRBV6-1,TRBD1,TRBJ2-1,TGTGCCAGCAGAGACGGGACAGGGGAGTACAATGAGCAGTTCTTC,CASRDGTGEYNEQFF
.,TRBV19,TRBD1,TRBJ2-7,TGTGCCAGTAGTACGACAGGGGGCGTTGAGCAGTACTTC,CASSTTGGVEQYF
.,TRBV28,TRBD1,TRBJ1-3,TGTGCCAGCAGCGAACAGGGGAAGGGGACCGGAAACACCATATATTTT,CASSEQGKGTGNTIYF
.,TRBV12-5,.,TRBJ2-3,TGTGCTAGTGGTTTCGGCACAGATACGCAGTATTTT,CASGFGTDTQYF
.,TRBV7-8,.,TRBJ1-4,TGTGCCAGCAGGGGACCAGGGCGGGGTAATGAAAAACTGTTTTTT,CASRGPGRGNEKLFF
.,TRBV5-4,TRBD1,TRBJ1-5,TGTGCCAGCAGTCTGGACAGGGGAAATCAGCCCCAGCATTTT,CASSLDRGNQPQHF
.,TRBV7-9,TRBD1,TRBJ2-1,TGTGCCAGCAGCCAGACAGGGCTTTTGGGATATGAGCAGTTCTTC,CASSQTGLLGYEQFF
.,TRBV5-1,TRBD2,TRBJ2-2,TGCGCCAGCAGCCCGGCGGGGGCGAACACCGGGGAGCTGTTTTTT,CASSPAGANTGELFF
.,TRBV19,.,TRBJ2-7,TGTGCCAGTAAAAAGGGCGCGGGCTACGAGCAGTACTTC,CASKKGAGYEQYF
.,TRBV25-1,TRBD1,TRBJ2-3,TGTGCCAGTCTCAGGGGGCACACAGATACGCAGTATTTT,CASLRGHTDTQYF